This T cell receptor beta chain derives from a study of CD8+CD57+ T cells in acquired aplastic anemia listed by TCRdb under 2018. About the full investigation: A mean of approximately 3 ug of DNA, ranging from roughly 0.19 to 27.4 ug, was extracted from sorted CD4+ and CD8+ cells. For healthy donor samples, the average read count was about 9.9 million for CD4+ cells and around 12 million for CD8+ cells. Paper-wide results and their limitations: Patients and healthy controls showed no significant difference in CD8+ Simpson's diversity (P=0.060). Some 27 CD8+ CDR3 sequences were found in both patients and controls but appeared to be highly expressed in patients and within the immunodominant clones of the patients.

The sample holds many counts of this clonotype. Its antigen has not been determined. No quality values exist for individual bases; no much larger clone is one base distant. Genomic DNA was used as template for profiling of TCR beta VDJ combinations and CDR3 sequences. An Illumina HiSeq 2000 was the platform used for TCR repertoire sequencing. Per the authors' processing: Repertoires were assessed using TRBV/TRBJ rearrangement plots, CDR3 size and DJ length profiles, and Simpson's diversity index. The most abundant DNA sequence in the deep sequencing data was defined as the immunodominant clone. CDR3 amino acid sequences were checked for sharing between subjects and were compared against published repertoires and the VDJdb database. TCRdb reran the public reads through fastp at Q25 and MiXCR, keeping productive beta chains. Entries are consolidated by CDR3 protein sequence, retaining the most common genes and DNA. Here the V and J calls rest on TCRdb's processing, not on the authors' analysis. The sample table lists about 220,000 distinct CDR3 sequences, almost 35% of them with a count of one. The top ten clones comprise 0.95% to 1.2% of the sample.

There are 11 amino acids in the CDR3, from cysteine to phenylalanine inclusive. This entry keeps only the CDR3 DNA: 33 bases, framed from base 1. The CDR1 and CDR2 encoded by the germline V gene (reference sequence) are DFQATT and SNEGSKA. Cut back by 5 bases and 0 bases, the V and J ends lie 4 bases apart. In the study, sorted CD4+ and CD8+ blood T cells from patients with severe aplastic anemia and from healthy subjects underwent deep sequencing of TCR repertoires. Ficoll-Paque density gradient centrifugation was used to isolate peripheral blood mononuclear cells. CD4+ and CD8+ T cells were sorted by FACS or magnetic beads before DNA extraction.

Sequenced sample: sorted CD4+, CD8+, or CD8+CD57+ T cells (not recorded which) from PBMCs. The source is a human donor in good health, serving as a control. This receptor chain uses TRBV20-1 and TRBJ1-1; there is no confident call for the D gene. The bases read TGCAGTGCTCGGTTGAACACTGAAGCTTTCTTT. It is translated as CSARLNTEAFF.